The T cell receptor (beta chain) described here comes from a study of cytomegalovirus exposure and HLA in healthy donors. Findings and caveats of the study: No immune exposure information besides CMV serostatus was available. DRB1 had the most TCR associations and HLA-C the fewest, a later analysis found, with rates varying by HLA locus. The majority of TCR sequences were rare, yet some public TCRs appeared in many donors.

The CDR3 sequence is 17 residues long. CDR1 is MGHRA and CDR2 is YSYEKL in the germline V gene. V was pared by 1 base and J by 0 bases, with 16 bases between. Primers included in the PCR were 60 Vbeta and 13 Jbeta primers. TCRdb keeps only in-frame clones here, not all; method: immunoSEQ multiplex PCR. The data show about 250,000 clones, approximately 78% seen once. As to this clone: Its antigen is unidentified.

The rearrangement uses TRBV4-1 and TRBJ2-7; tentative D call: TRBD1 (6 bases). The sequenced material came from PBMCs. This clonotype originated in a boy younger than 18 in good health and CMV-seronegative. Written as DNA, the CDR3 is TGCGCCAGCAGCCAAGGACCCTCCGGACAGAGCTCCTACGAGCAGTACTTC. Protein product: CASSQGPSGQSSYEQYF.